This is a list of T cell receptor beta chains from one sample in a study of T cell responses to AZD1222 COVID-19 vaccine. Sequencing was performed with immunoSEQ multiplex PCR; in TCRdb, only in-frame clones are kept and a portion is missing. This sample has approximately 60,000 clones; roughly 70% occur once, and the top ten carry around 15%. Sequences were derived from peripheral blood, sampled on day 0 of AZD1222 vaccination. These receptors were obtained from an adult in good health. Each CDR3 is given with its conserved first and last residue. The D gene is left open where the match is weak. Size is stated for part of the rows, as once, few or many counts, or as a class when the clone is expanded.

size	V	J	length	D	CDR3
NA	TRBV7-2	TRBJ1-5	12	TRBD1	CASRDRFPPQHF
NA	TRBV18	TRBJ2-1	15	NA	CASSPRDSRGNEQFF
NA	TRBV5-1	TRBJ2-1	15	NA	CASSPSELSNNEQFF
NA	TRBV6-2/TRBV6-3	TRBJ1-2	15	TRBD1	CASSSGQGLSYGYTF
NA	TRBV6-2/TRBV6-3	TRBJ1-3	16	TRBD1	CASSCQGQGEGNTIYF
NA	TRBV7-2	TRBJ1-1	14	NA	CASRLGGKGTEAFF
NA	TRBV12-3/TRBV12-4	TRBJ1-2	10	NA	CASSFGGYTF
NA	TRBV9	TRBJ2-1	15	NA	CASSVLRDHYNEQFF
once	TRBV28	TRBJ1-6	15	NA	CASLSGAQKHSPLHF
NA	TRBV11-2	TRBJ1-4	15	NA	CASSLHSVTNEKLFF
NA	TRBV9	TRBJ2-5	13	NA	CASSVGQQETQYF
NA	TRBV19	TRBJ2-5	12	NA	CASGQGKETQYF
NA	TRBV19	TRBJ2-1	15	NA	CASSINGGVRNEQFF
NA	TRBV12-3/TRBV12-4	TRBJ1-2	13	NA	CASSQGLDYGYTF
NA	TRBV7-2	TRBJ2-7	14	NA	CASSLSSGVYEQYF
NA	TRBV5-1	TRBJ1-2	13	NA	CASSLDSQPGYTF
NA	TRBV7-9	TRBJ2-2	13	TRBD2	CAGRGTNTGELFF
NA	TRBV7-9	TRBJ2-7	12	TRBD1	CASSPGGYEQYF
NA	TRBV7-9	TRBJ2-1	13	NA	CASSPTSSGEQFF
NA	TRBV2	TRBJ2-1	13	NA	CASNTEEYNEQFF
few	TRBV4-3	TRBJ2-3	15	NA	CASSPVSESTDTQYF
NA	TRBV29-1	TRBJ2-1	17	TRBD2	CSATGLAGGIVYNEQFF
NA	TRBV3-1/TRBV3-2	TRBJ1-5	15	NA	CASSQSVNSNQPQHF
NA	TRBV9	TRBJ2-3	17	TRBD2	CASSLTSGATSTDTQYF
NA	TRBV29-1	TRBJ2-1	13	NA	CSVDPGPTDEQFF
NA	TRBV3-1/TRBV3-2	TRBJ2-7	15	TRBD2	CASGVERGAIGEQYF
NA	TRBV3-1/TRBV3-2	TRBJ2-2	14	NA	CASSQGRGAGELFF
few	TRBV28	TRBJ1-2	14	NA	CASSSPRGRHGYTF
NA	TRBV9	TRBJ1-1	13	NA	CASRRDGNTEAFF
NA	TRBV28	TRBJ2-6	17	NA	CASSSGTGGSGANVLTF
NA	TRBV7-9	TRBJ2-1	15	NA	CASSLVEGLYNEQFF
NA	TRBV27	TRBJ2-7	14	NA	CASSLGQRSGGQYF
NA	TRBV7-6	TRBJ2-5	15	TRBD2	CASSPTSGGQETQYF
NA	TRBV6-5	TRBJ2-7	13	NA	CASSYSRSYEQYF
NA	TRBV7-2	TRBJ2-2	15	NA	CASSRMAVNTGELFF
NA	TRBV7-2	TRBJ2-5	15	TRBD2	CASSPTLAGGQTQYF